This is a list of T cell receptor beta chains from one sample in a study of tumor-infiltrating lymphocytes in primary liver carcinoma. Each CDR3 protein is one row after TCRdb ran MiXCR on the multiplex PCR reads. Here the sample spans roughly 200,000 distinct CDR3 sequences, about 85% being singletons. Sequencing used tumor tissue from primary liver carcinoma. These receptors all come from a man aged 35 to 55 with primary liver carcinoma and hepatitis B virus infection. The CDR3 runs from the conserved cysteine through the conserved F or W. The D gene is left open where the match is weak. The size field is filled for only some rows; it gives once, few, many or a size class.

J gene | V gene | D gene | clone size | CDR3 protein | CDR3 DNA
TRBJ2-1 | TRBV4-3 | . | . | CASSQDRSGLLNEQFF | TGCGCAAGCAGCCAAGATAGGAGCGGGCTTCTCAATGAGCAGTTCTTC
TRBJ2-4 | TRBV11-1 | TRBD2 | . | CASRIPGTSGTNNIQYF | TGTGCCAGCAGAATTCCCGGGACTAGCGGGACTAATAACATTCAGTACTTC
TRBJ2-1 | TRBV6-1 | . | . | CANTQERHTYNEQFF | TGTGCCAACACCCAGGAGCGACACACCTACAATGAGCAGTTCTTC
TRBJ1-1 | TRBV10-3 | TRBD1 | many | CAISDLQGANTEAFF | TGTGCCATCAGTGACCTACAGGGGGCGAACACTGAAGCTTTCTTT
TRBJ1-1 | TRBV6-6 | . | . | CVNSRGGTTEAFF | TGTGTCAACAGCAGAGGGGGGACTACTGAAGCTTTCTTT
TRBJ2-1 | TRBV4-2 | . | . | CANNQGGRNGNEQFF | TGTGCCAACAACCAAGGAGGCAGGAATGGCAATGAGCAGTTCTTC
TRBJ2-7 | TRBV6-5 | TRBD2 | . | CASSAHLLVGTSVYEQYF | TGTGCCAGCAGTGCGCATCTACTAGTAGGGACTAGCGTGTACGAGCAGTACTTC
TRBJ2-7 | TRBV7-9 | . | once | CASSDSFSGNNEQYF | TGTGCCAGCAGTGACAGTTTTTCCGGAAACAATGAGCAGTACTTC
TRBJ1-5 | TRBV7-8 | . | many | CASSLSWVNQPQHF | TGTGCCAGCAGCTTATCGTGGGTCAATCAGCCCCAGCATTTT
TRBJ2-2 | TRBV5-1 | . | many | CASSPAVNTGELFF | TGCGCCAGCAGCCCCGCCGTGAACACCGGGGAGCTGTTTTTT
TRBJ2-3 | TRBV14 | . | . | CASSRGYTVAQYF | TGTGCCAGCAGCAGAGGATACACAGTTGCGCAGTATTTT
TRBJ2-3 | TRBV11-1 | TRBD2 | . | CASSLPRTSGSTDTQYF | TGTGCCAGTAGCTTACCTCGGACTAGTGGGTCCACAGATACGCAGTATTTT
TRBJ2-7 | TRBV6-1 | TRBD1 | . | CASIPQRRQGDYEQYF | TGTGCCAGCATCCCCCAACGGAGACAGGGGGATTACGAGCAGTACTTC
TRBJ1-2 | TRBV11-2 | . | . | CVSSLDGTAYDYTF | TGTGTCAGCAGCTTAGATGGGACGGCCTATGACTACACCTTC
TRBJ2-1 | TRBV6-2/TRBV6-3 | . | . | CASSLDHHRNEQFF | TGTGCCAGCAGTCTTGACCACCACCGCAATGAGCAGTTCTTC
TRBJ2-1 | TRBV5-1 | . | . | CASSLTLVGGGNEQFF | TGCGCCAGCAGCTTGACTTTAGTGGGAGGTGGCAATGAGCAGTTCTTC
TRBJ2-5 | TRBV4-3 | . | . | CASSQEEYLEIQYF | TGCGCCAGCAGCCAAGAGGAGTACTTAGAGATCCAGTACTTC
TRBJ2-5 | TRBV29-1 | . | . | CSASRDLREIQYF | TGTAGCGCCTCAAGAGACCTCCGGGAGATCCAGTACTTC
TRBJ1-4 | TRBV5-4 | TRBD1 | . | CASSPRPRTGTSGF | TGTGCTAGCAGCCCACGACCCCGGACAGGAACGTCTGGGTTT
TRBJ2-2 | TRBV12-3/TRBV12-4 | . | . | CASMEIANTGELFF | TGTGCGAGCATGGAGATAGCGAACACCGGGGAGCTGTTTTTT
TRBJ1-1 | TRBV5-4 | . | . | CANSPGGSTEAFF | TGTGCCAACAGCCCTGGTGGATCGACTGAAGCTTTCTTT
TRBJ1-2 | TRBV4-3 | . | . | CASSQAGAGRDYGCTF | TGCGCCAGCAGCCAGGCAGGGGCAGGGAGGGACTATGGATGCACCTTC
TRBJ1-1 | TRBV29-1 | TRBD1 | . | CSTPGQLVAEALF | TGCAGCACTCCGGGACAGCTGGTGGCTGAAGCTCTCTTT
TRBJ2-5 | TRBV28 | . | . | CASSCDVGQETQYF | TGTGCCAGCAGTTGTGACGTTGGGCAAGAGACCCAGTACTTC
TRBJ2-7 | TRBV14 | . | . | CASNQDQDSGESRVQYF | TGTGCCAGCAACCAAGATCAGGACTCTGGGGAATCTCGCGTGCAGTACTTC
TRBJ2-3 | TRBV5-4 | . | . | CASSLLARGPTDTLYF | TGTGCCAGCAGCTTGCTCGCGAGAGGGCCCACAGATACACTGTATTTT
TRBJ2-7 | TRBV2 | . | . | CANSDPGSTSSYEQYF | TGTGCCAACAGTGACCCCGGGTCGACGAGCTCCTACGAGCAGTACTTC